This T cell receptor (beta chain) was captured in a study of identical twins (dated by TCRdb to about 2016). For the study in its entirety: TCR alpha and beta repertoires from monozygotic twins, unrelated adults of various ages and cord blood were deep-sequenced to test whether fetal clonotypes persist. To rule out contamination, the twin experiments were replicated at different times with different library preparation protocols.

The library was built by means of 5' RACE. The instrument given in TCRdb is Illumina HiSeq 2000. Template switching introduced a universal primer binding site; the final cDNA contained a unique molecular identifier, enabling accurate counting of TCR cDNA molecules. Specific primers in the conserved constant-segment region were used to synthesize first-strand cDNA for TCR alpha and beta chains. To control for contamination, every cDNA library carried two barcodes: a SMART-Mk sample barcode plus Illumina barcodes. TruSeq adapter sequences, together with Illumina sample barcodes, were added in two successive PCR steps. Sequencing of the TCR alpha and beta cDNA libraries was done on the Illumina HiSeq platform using custom primers. In the authors' own workflow: Unique molecular identifiers were extracted from raw reads with MiGEC, and CDR3 positions were determined with MiXCR. For each individual, recombination models were inferred using an EM algorithm with the repgenHMM and IGoR tools. The analysis of shared clonotypes was done with the tcR package in R, with sharing normalized by the product of cloneset sizes. To study raw recombination free of thymic and clonal selection effects, out-of-frame nonproductive sequences were analyzed. TCRdb reprocessed the public reads (quality trimming at Q25 with fastp, clone calling with MiXCR) and kept in-frame beta chains. Each entry merges the rows of one CDR3 protein and shows their most common DNA and genes. The V and J calls shown here were made by TCRdb, not taken from the authors' results. The sample profile shows some 500,000 distinct CDR3 sequences; approximately 22% of them were found once. Roughly 0.91% of the sample lies in the top ten.

Only healthy Caucasian donors were included. Three pairs of female monozygotic twins, all aged about 18 to 29 years, made up the twin cohort. Positive isolation kits from Invitrogen were used to isolate the CD4+ and CD8+ T cell populations. On the study overall, not on this receptor specifically: In beta out-of-frame sequences, excess twin sharing was weaker, because having fewer shared sequences lowered the signal-to-noise ratio. Because the same donors could not be followed over many years, the conclusions depended on cross-sectional statistical analysis. Invariant T cells such as MAIT and iNKT could partly confound zero-insertion analyses, though diverse VJ usage argued against this for most clonotypes. Abundant cord blood beta clonotypes carried fewer insertions; young adult naive repertoires showed a weaker similar trend, while memory repertoires showed none. In monozygotic twins, recombination models systematically underestimated out-of-frame TCR alpha sharing, but the models matched the sharing seen between unrelated individuals. Compared with coincidental sharing between unrelated individuals, out-of-frame TCR alpha sequences shared between twins showed an excess of sequences with low generation probability.

Trimming takes 10 bases from V and 5 bases from J, and the germline ends sit 18 bases apart. The CDR3 sequence holds 14 residues, the cysteine and phenylalanine included. Only the CDR3 region is kept as DNA, spanning 42 bases read in frame from base 1. This clonotype turned up a few times. The target of this receptor is not known. No much larger clone is present one base from it, and per-base qualities are unavailable. This same sample was also part of a study on T cells expressing NK-cell markers. As noted in the second study: TCR beta-chain repertoires were profiled in sorted CD3+CD56+NKG2C+, CD3+CD56+NKG2C- and CD3+CD56-NKG2C+ T-cell subsets from several donors. Among the eight sequenced donors, only one was HCMV-seronegative, while the other seven were HCMV-seropositive. To restrict sorting to alphabetaTCR-expressing T cells, an anti-gammadeltaTCR antibody was added in several experiments. In 6 or 7 donors, the dominant CD3+CD56+NKG2C+ clonotypes ranked among the top 10 CD8+ clonotypes, making up roughly 1.0-7.0% of CD8+ T cells. Those dominant clonotypes were again the most abundant among CD3+CD56-NKG2C+ cells in a few donors, at roughly 25-65%. Whether the expanded NKG2C-expressing T cell clones were specific for HCMV antigens remained unclear. The eight sequenced donors were randomly selected healthy volunteers, three men and five women. A commercial ELISA kit detecting HCMV-specific IgG in serum was used to determine HCMV serostatus. Reads were demultiplexed and grouped by UMI with MIGEC, and clonotypes were assembled and quantified with MiTCR. To exclude erroneous sequences, only TCR cDNA sequences supported by at least two reads were retained. Downstream repertoire analysis used the tcR package, and clonotypes were matched across fractions by CDR3 nucleotide sequence plus V segment. Antigen specificity was annotated against VDJdb with VDJmatch, allowing one amino acid substitution in CDR3.

Sequencing was carried out using CD4+ T cells sorted from blood. The chain employs TRBV12-3 or TRBV12-4 and TRBJ2-1; the D gene is unclear. The origin of this receptor is a young woman in good health. The sequenced DNA is TGTGCCACCTTGAGTTTGGCCCTACACAATGAGCAGTTCTTC. Its coded protein is CATLSLALHNEQFF.